Given below is one TCR beta chain in context. What it recognizes is unknown. These data originate in a study of shared clonotypes between healthy human individuals. In the study overall: Researchers assigned three CD4 naive, three CD4 memory, two CD8 naive and one CD8 memory plate to each donor. Study findings and constraints: Estimated clonotype richness was generally higher in naive than memory subsets.

Only CD45RO-negative cells positively selected for CCR7 counted as naive CD8 cells, so terminally differentiated effector memory CD45RA+ cells were excluded. The CDR3 totals 15 residues. Germline V gene lookup returns CDR1 MNHEY and CDR2 SMNVEV (reference sequence). The V end lost 2 bases, the J end lost 5 bases, and 12 bases lay between the germline ends. TCRdb's copy holds only in-frame clones and misses some; the assay was immunoSEQ multiplex PCR. The table includes 800,000 or so clones, about 96% detected once. This TCR was sampled from a man aged 25 to 40 in good health. The chain links TRBV27 to TRBJ2-2; D is perhaps TRBD2 (5 bases). Sequenced: naive CD8+ T cells sorted from blood. This CDR3 is CASSLTTSGTGELFF. The CDR3 DNA follows: TGTGCCAGCAGTTTAACGACTTCGGGGACCGGGGAGCTGTTTTTT.